The 24 T cell receptor beta chains below come from one sample, sequenced in a study of neurological immune-mediated disorders. Each CDR3 protein gets one entry after TCRdb re-called the 5' RACE reads with MiXCR. This table holds about 62,000 distinct CDR3 sequences, less than 4% found once. The sample comprised PBMCs. The source is a woman aged 50 to 65 with multiple sclerosis.

This clonotype came up many times. This chain connects TRBV7-3 to TRBJ2-5; D is unclear. This CDR3 is 14 amino acids long. V was trimmed by 2 bases and J by 3 bases, leaving 10 bases between them. Looked up from germline, CDR1 is SGHTA and CDR2 is FQGTGA. Here the CDR3 reads CASSLYGLKETQYF. The CDR3 DNA sequence: TGTGCCAGCAGCTTATACGGTTTAAAAGAGACCCAGTACTTC.

This clonotype has a handful of counts. The junction does not match germline at one end; this may be a read error. This chain joins TRBV20-1 and TRBJ1-5; maybe TRBD1 (5 bases). This CDR3 has 14 residues. Germline values: CDR1 DFQATT, CDR2 SNEGSKA (reference sequence). CDR3 residues: CSASVGQSNQPQNF. CDR3 coding DNA: TGCAGTGCTAGCGTGGGGCAGAGCAATCAGCCCCAGAATTTT.

This clonotype occurred many times. V usage is TRBV12-3 or TRBV12-4 and J usage is TRBJ1-1; TRBD1 agrees at 10 bases. This CDR3 comprises 15 residues. The trim removed 5 bases at V and 6 bases at J, leaving 9 bases unmatched. The CDR3: CASSPDRGRSSEAFF. The CDR3 region has the DNA TGTGCCAGCAGTCCTGACAGGGGGCGTAGTTCTGAAGCTTTCTTT.

This clonotype has a count of ten or more. J is TRBJ2-1 and V is TRBV5-6; 7 positions match TRBD1. Germline V lookup: CDR1 SGHDT, CDR2 YYEEEE. CDR3 length: 14 residues. Trimming at V came to 3 bases and at J to 6 bases, leaving 6 bases not matched to a gene. The CDR3: CASSSVQGINEQFF. The CDR3 DNA reads as TGTGCCAGCAGCTCTGTACAGGGGATCAATGAGCAGTTCTTC.

The gene calls are TRBV18 and TRBJ1-1, with D perhaps TRBD1 (5 bases). Trimming cost V 6 bases and J 0 bases, with 14 bases left between them. CDR3 length equals 15 residues. The germline CDR1 and CDR2 sequences are KGHSH and LQKENI. DNA of the CDR3: TGTGCCAGCTCCACTACGGGACGTATGAACACTGAAGCTTTCTTT. Protein sequence: CASSTTGRMNTEAFF.

This clonotype has ten or more counts. This chain joins TRBV11-1 and TRBJ1-1; 9 bases are a match to TRBD1. Germline CDR1 is SGHAT and CDR2 is FQDESV (reference sequence). There are 14 residues in the CDR3. V trimming: 6 bases; J trimming: 11 bases; junction bases outside the gene matches: 13. In nucleotides, the CDR3 is TGTGCCAGCAGAGAATCCGGGACAGGGAATCGGGCTTTCTTT. Protein: CASRESGTGNRAFF.

A note on this clonotype: It is likely a read error, because the conserved phenylalanine at the end of the CDR3 is missing. V usage is TRBV11-2 and J usage is TRBJ2-5; 9 bases fit TRBD1. CDR1 and CDR2 (germline): SGHAT, FQNNGV. The CDR3 is made up of 15 amino acids. Trimming took 4 bases from V and 4 from J; bases not matched to a gene: 7. Here the CDR3 DNA reads TGTGCCAGCAGCTCCTTACAGGGGGCAGGAGAGACCCAGTACAAC. This translates into CASSSLQGAGETQYN.

This clonotype was recorded at least ten times. The rearrangement links TRBV7-2 to TRBJ2-3; 10 nucleotides match TRBD2. Germline V CDR1 and CDR2: SGHTA, FQGNSA. Trimming at V came to 2 bases and at J to 0 bases, leaving 8 bases not matched to a gene. The CDR3 consists of 18 residues. CDR3 amino acids: CASSLILGLATSTDTQYF. Written as DNA, the CDR3 is TGTGCCAGCAGCTTAATTCTGGGACTAGCGACTAGCACAGATACGCAGTATTTT. Full variable domain (outside the CDR3, taken from reference TRBV7-2 and TRBJ2-3): GAGVSQSPSNKVTEKGKDVELRCDPISGHTALYWYRQSLGQGLEFLIYFQGNSAPDKSGLPSDRFSAERTGGSVSTLTIQRTQQEDSAVYLCASSLILGLATSTDTQYFGPGTRLTVL.

This clonotype was counted at least ten times. This chain joins TRBV4-2 and TRBJ2-7; D is uncertain. Germline V gives CDR1 LGHNA, CDR2 YNFKEQ. V was trimmed by 0 bases and J by 1 base, leaving 7 bases between them. The CDR3 extends over 14 amino acids. The CDR3 DNA sequence: TGTGCCAGCAGCCAAGACGGAAGTTCCTACGAGCAGTACTTC. It specifies CASSQDGSSYEQYF.

This clonotype was found a few times. The chain is built from TRBV3-1 and TRBJ2-3; 8 positions match TRBD2. This CDR3 contains 15 residues. J gave up 4 bases and V 2 bases, and 5 bases lay outside the gene matches. Germline V CDR1 and CDR2: LGHDT, YNNKEL (reference sequence). This CDR3 reads CASSQNGRGSDTQYF. In DNA, the CDR3 is TGTGCCAGCAGCCAAAACGGGAGGGGCTCAGATACGCAGTATTTT.

This clonotype showed up many times. The chain combines TRBV4-1 with TRBJ2-1; 7 bases align to TRBD2. V was clipped by 0 bases and J by 0 bases; unmatched bases: 2. There are 16 residues in the CDR3. Germline V gene sequence: CDR1 MGHRA, CDR2 YSYEKL. The CDR3 DNA sequence: TGCGCCAGCAGCCAAGATCTAGCGGTCTCCTACAATGAGCAGTTCTTC. Amino acid sequence: CASSQDLAVSYNEQFF.

Notes on this clonotype: Sequence at one end of the junction differs from germline and may be a read error. The V and J genes are TRBV29-1 and TRBJ1-3; a possible D gene is TRBD1 (5 bases). The CDR3 contains 12 residues. CDR1 and CDR2 (germline): SQVTM, ANQGSEA. In nucleotides, the CDR3 is TGCAGCTCACGGGGCTCTGGAAAAACCATATATTTT. Translating gives CSSRGSGKTIYF.

This clonotype was observed at least ten times. V is TRBV3-1 and J is TRBJ2-2; no clear D. The CDR3 runs 13 residues. Looked up from germline, CDR1 is LGHDT and CDR2 is YNNKEL (reference sequence). The ends were cut back, 0 bases at V and 7 bases at J, with 6 bases in the middle. CDR3 coding DNA: TGTGCCAGCAGCCAAGATCCCGTCGGGGAGCTGTTTTTT. Translating it yields CASSQDPVGELFF.

This clonotype was detected ten times or more. The chain carries TRBV12-3 or TRBV12-4 and TRBJ2-7; unclear D gene. The CDR3 covers 13 residues. Trimming took 5 bases from V and 2 from J, leaving 10 bases between them. CDR3 sequence: CASSLPPAYEQYF. The DNA for the CDR3 is TGTGCCAGCAGTCTTCCCCCCGCCTACGAGCAGTACTTC.

The chain links TRBV5-6 to TRBJ1-5; no definite D call. The CDR3 has 12 amino acids. CDR1 is SGHDT and CDR2 is YYEEEE in the germline V gene. V shed 1 base and J shed 5 bases, with 4 bases lying between them. CDR3 DNA sequence: TGTGCCAGCAGCTTGCCGGATCAGCCCCAGCATTTT. Protein product: CASSLPDQPQHF.

In its sample, this clonotype was seen many times. The chain recombines TRBV7-8 with TRBJ2-1; 9 bases line up with TRBD2. V gave up 1 base and J gave up 7 bases; unmatched junction bases: 5. The CDR3 runs 15 residues. Germline lookup yields CDR1 SGHVS and CDR2 FQNEAQ. The CDR3 bases are TGTGCCAGCAGCTTAGGCGGGGGGGTTACAAATGAGCAGTTCTTC. It specifies CASSLGGGVTNEQFF. The whole variable domain, remainder taken from reference TRBV7-8 and TRBJ2-1, is GAGVSQSPRYKVAKRGQDVALRCDPISGHVSLFWYQQALGQGPEFLTYFQNEAQLDKSGLPSDRFFAERPEGSVSTLKIQRTQQEDSAVYLCASSLGGGVTNEQFFGPGTRLTVL.

This clonotype was seen at least ten times. The chain combines TRBV3-1 with TRBJ2-1; perhaps D is TRBD1 or TRBD2 (5 bases each). Trimming stripped 0 bases from V and 0 bases from J, with 18 bases between. The V gene's germline CDR1 is LGHDT and CDR2 YNNKEL (reference sequence). CDR3 length: 19 residues. CDR3 loop: CASSQEGPPGPCSYNEQFF. The CDR3 DNA is TGTGCCAGCAGCCAAGAGGGCCCCCCGGGACCCTGCTCCTACAATGAGCAGTTCTTC.

This clonotype was counted at least ten times. J is TRBJ2-7 and V is TRBV6-5; no reliable D call. CDR3 length equals 15 residues. Germline-derived CDR1 and CDR2 are MNHEY and SVGAGI. Trimming stripped 0 bases from V and 0 bases from J, with 9 bases between. The CDR3 coding sequence is TGTGCCAGCAGTTACTCGTCACTCGGCTCCTACGAGCAGTACTTC. As protein: CASSYSSLGSYEQYF.

This clonotype was seen many times. CDR3 DNA sequence: TGCGCCAGCAGCTTGGCTGGCAGGGGGAGCACTGAAGCTTTCTTT. Protein sequence: CASSLAGRGSTEAFF. The V gene is TRBV5-1, the J gene TRBJ1-1, with 7 bases lining up with TRBD1. V shed 0 bases and J 4 bases; nucleotides not matched to a gene: 6. Germline CDR1 is SGHRS and CDR2 is YFSETQ. The CDR3 is made up of 15 amino acids.

This clonotype was found many times. The rearrangement uses TRBV3-1 and TRBJ1-2; 8 nucleotides line up with TRBD1. CDR3 length: 14 amino acids. Germline V CDR1 and CDR2: LGHDT, YNNKEL (reference sequence). Trimming removed 1 base from V and 8 bases from J; junction bases left unmatched: 6. The CDR3 sequence: CASSQGTGQAGYTF. The CDR3 DNA follows: TGTGCCAGCAGCCAAGGCACGGGACAGGCAGGCTACACCTTC.

Ten or more counts support this clonotype. The rearrangement links TRBV3-1 to TRBJ1-5, with TRBD1 matching 7 bases. V trimming: 4 bases; J trimming: 9 bases; junction bases outside the gene matches: 12. The CDR3 has 15 amino acids. Germline CDR1 and CDR2: LGHDT and YNNKEL (reference sequence). The CDR3 bases are TGTGCCAGCAGCCTTTCTCGGACAGGCCAATGGCCCCAGCATTTT. Translated: CASSLSRTGQWPQHF.

At least ten counts were recorded for this clonotype. This chain joins TRBV4-3 and TRBJ2-1; D perhaps matches TRBD2 (6 bases). The CDR3 extends over 15 amino acids. Germline V CDR1 and CDR2: LGHNA, YSLEER. V lost 5 bases, J lost 4 bases, and 15 bases lay in between. The CDR3 protein is CASSYVADTYNEQFF. The DNA of the CDR3 is TGCGCCAGCAGCTACGTAGCGGATACATACAATGAGCAGTTCTTC.

This clonotype appeared many times. The V call is TRBV7-2, the J call TRBJ1-4, with 12 nucleotides matching TRBD1. CDR1 SGHTA and CDR2 FQGNSA come from the germline V gene. The V segment lost 4 bases and the J segment 4 bases; nucleotides outside the gene matches: 4. The CDR3 covers 16 residues. This CDR3 is CASSSGQGAFNEKLFF. The DNA of the CDR3 is TGTGCCAGCAGCTCGGGACAGGGGGCCTTTAATGAAAAACTGTTTTTT.

This clonotype was counted at least ten times. This chain links TRBV10-3 with TRBJ1-6, with 7 bases matching TRBD1. The CDR3 consists of 16 residues. The V and J ends lost 6 bases and 3 bases, in that order; junction bases with no gene match: 8. The germline CDR1 and CDR2 sequences are ENHRY and SYGVKD. The CDR3, as DNA: TGTGCCATCAGCATGACAGGGCACGACTATAATTCACCCCTCCACTTT. This encodes CAISMTGHDYNSPLHF.